The T cell receptor beta chain described here comes from a study of blood T cell repertoires in COVID-19. Looking at the study overall: The United States, Italy and Spain were the sources of the acute and convalescent COVID-19 samples. Nucleic acid was either cDNA or gDNA, and it came from T cells, B-cell-depleted T cells, or PBMCs.

Per the study methods: Estimation of nucleated cell counts was performed using reference gene primer amplification. This table comes from immunoSEQ multiplex PCR, and its TCRdb copy is limited to in-frame clones, with some not included. D and trimming come from the DNA, and the V and J calls and clone size come from that table. The top ten clones hold more than 3.5% of a sample with about 100,000 clones, roughly 89% of them seen once. Trimming pared 5 bases from V and 2 bases from J, leaving 7 bases between. The CDR3 sequence is 12 residues long. Seattle cases were enrolled at active infection and followed longitudinally.

The chain recombines TRBV12-3 or TRBV12-4 with TRBJ2-7; D is unclear. The sequenced sample consisted of peripheral blood. The clonotype was recovered from a human donor with COVID-19, enrolled during active disease. The donor label of this sample is uncertain. CDR3 in amino acids: CASSQAAYEQYF. The CDR3 nucleotides are TGTGCCAGCAGTCAGGCCGCCTACGAGCAGTACTTC.